The 21 T cell receptor beta chains in this list originate from one sample, sequenced in a study of blood T cell repertoires in COVID-19. Libraries were prepared by immunoSEQ multiplex PCR; TCRdb keeps only in-frame clonotypes and omits some of them. The repertoire holds more than 300,000 clones, 86% seen once, with around 1.5% in the top ten. The sequenced sample consisted of peripheral blood. The receptors stem from a woman aged 45-65 years with acute or convalescent COVID-19.

The CDR3 sequence is CASSLELATTDTQYF. CDR3 in DNA: TGTGCCAGCAGCTTAGAACTAGCGACGACAGATACGCAGTATTTT. The chain employs TRBV7-2 and TRBJ2-3; 7 bases line up with TRBD2. The trim removed 1 base at V and 3 bases at J, leaving 4 bases unmatched. Germline CDR1 and CDR2: SGHTA and FQGNSA. This CDR3 contains 15 residues.

CDR3 sequence reads: CASSQTDTQYF. CDR3 DNA: TGTGCCAGCAGCCAGACAGATACGCAGTATTTT. The genes are TRBV7-9 and TRBJ2-3; D is unclear. Trimming removed 5 bases from V and 3 bases from J, with 3 bases in between. CDR3 length: 11 amino acids. Per germline, CDR1 SEHNR and CDR2 FQNEAQ (reference sequence).

This chain joins TRBV9 and TRBJ1-1; unclear D gene. Germline V gene lookup returns CDR1 SGDLS and CDR2 YYNGEE. There are 14 residues in the CDR3. The V end was cut by 1 base, the J end by 1 base, with 8 bases between. CDR3 loop: CASSVIGGNTEAFF. CDR3 sequence (DNA): TGTGCCAGCAGCGTAATAGGAGGGAACACTGAAGCTTTCTTT. Using reference TRBV9 and TRBJ1-1 for the parts outside the CDR3, the full variable domain is DSGVTQTPKHLITATGQRVTLRCSPRSGDLSVYWYQQSLDQGLQFLIQYYNGEERAKGNILERFSAQQFPDLHSELNLSSLELGDSALYFCASSVIGGNTEAFFGQGTRLTVV.

The gene calls are TRBV4-3 and TRBJ2-7, with D tentatively TRBD2 (5 bases). The CDR3 is made up of 14 amino acids. Germline V gene sequence: CDR1 LGHNA, CDR2 YSLEER. Trimming removed 0 bases from V and 4 bases from J, with 10 bases in between. The CDR3 DNA is TGCGCCAGCAGCCAAGATCTCGGGGAGTACGAGCAGTACTTC. Protein sequence: CASSQDLGEYEQYF.

The chain links TRBV18 to TRBJ2-1; 8 nucleotides match TRBD2. The CDR3 runs to 17 residues. CDR1 KGHSH and CDR2 LQKENI come from the germline V gene. V trimming: 3 bases; J trimming: 8 bases; junction bases outside the gene matches: 15. This CDR3 is CASSPGTSKGVHHEQFF. The CDR3 nucleotides read TGTGCCAGCTCACCCGGGACTAGTAAGGGGGTACACCATGAGCAGTTCTTC. The full variable domain, its missing parts supplied by reference TRBV18 and TRBJ2-1, is NAGVMQNPRHLVRRRGQEARLRCSPMKGHSHVYWYRQLPEEGLKFMVYLQKENIIDESGMPKERFSAEFPKEGPSILRIQQVVRGDSAAYFCASSPGTSKGVHHEQFFGPGTRLTVL.

The chain carries TRBV12-3 or TRBV12-4 and TRBJ1-5; D is unclear. V was cut by 4 bases and J by 0 bases, with 4 bases left in between. The CDR3 covers 13 residues. CDR3 amino acids: CASSYYSNQPQHF. DNA for the CDR3: TGTGCCAGCAGTTATTATAGCAATCAGCCCCAGCATTTT.

This chain uses TRBV4-1 with TRBJ2-1; D unclear. The V gene's germline CDR1 is MGHRA and CDR2 YSYEKL. The V end lost 0 bases, the J end lost 5 bases, and 11 bases lay between the germline ends. CDR3 size: 15 residues. CDR3 DNA sequence: TGCGCCAGCAGCCAAGAACTTGTGGTAAACAATGAGCAGTTCTTC. Amino acids: CASSQELVVNNEQFF.

V and J are TRBV7-2 and TRBJ2-5; TRBD2 might be the D (5 bases). This CDR3 has 17 amino acids. Between the trimmed V and J ends, which lost 3 bases and 5 bases, there was a span of 22 bases. Germline CDR1 and CDR2: SGHTA and FQGNSA. Here the CDR3 DNA reads TGTGCCAGCAGCTTTGGGGTATCCTGGGCAACGGGGGAGACCCAGTACTTC. Its protein product is CASSFGVSWATGETQYF. Using reference TRBV7-2 and TRBJ2-5 for the parts outside the CDR3, the full variable domain is GAGVSQSPSNKVTEKGKDVELRCDPISGHTALYWYRQSLGQGLEFLIYFQGNSAPDKSGLPSDRFSAERTGGSVSTLTIQRTQQEDSAVYLCASSFGVSWATGETQYFGPGTRLLVL.

The CDR3 coding sequence is TGTGCCAGCAGCTTGACTGAGGGGGTGGTCGGGAATGAGCAGTTCTTC. It specifies CASSLTEGVVGNEQFF. V is TRBV7-9 and J is TRBJ2-1, with a possible D match to TRBD1 (6 bases). Germline V gene sequence: CDR1 SEHNR, CDR2 FQNEAQ (reference sequence). The CDR3 runs to 16 residues. The ends were cut back, 3 bases at V and 7 bases at J, with 19 bases in the middle.

The genes are TRBV7-3 and TRBJ2-4; 9 nucleotides match TRBD1. The CDR3 is made up of 12 amino acids. Per the germline V gene, CDR1 is SGHTA and CDR2 is FQGTGA. Trimming removed 4 bases from V and 13 bases from J; junction bases left unmatched: 5. The CDR3 sequence is CASSSVQGAQYF. The CDR3 DNA follows: TGTGCCAGCAGCTCGGTACAGGGGGCACAGTACTTC.

The rearrangement joins TRBV9 to TRBJ1-5; a possible D gene is TRBD1 (5 bases). The CDR3 consists of 14 residues. Trimming took 2 bases from V and 4 from J, leaving 10 bases between them. Germline V CDR1 and CDR2: SGDLS, YYNGEE. The CDR3 spells CASSVDTGNQPQHF. The CDR3 DNA follows: TGTGCCAGCAGCGTGGACACAGGAAATCAGCCCCAGCATTTT.

The gene calls are TRBV10-3 and TRBJ2-7, with D possibly matching TRBD2 (5 bases). CDR3 length: 15 residues. Germline V lookup: CDR1 ENHRY, CDR2 SYGVKD. V dropped 11 bases and J dropped 2 bases, with 22 bases sitting between them. The CDR3 coding sequence is TGTGCCCCAGACGGCGCGCTAGCCGACCCCTACGAGCAGTACTTC. This encodes CAPDGALADPYEQYF.

The J gene is TRBJ2-7, the V gene TRBV9; 9 bases are a match to TRBD1. There are 14 residues in the CDR3. V dropped 4 bases and J dropped 3; count of bases not matched to a gene: 5. Germline CDR1 is SGDLS and CDR2 is YYNGEE. CDR3 bases: TGTGCCAGCAGCTTCCGGGACAGGGACTACGAGCAGTACTTC. Protein sequence: CASSFRDRDYEQYF.

This rearrangement joins TRBV19 to TRBJ1-5; 9 nucleotides match TRBD1. The germline CDR1 and CDR2 sequences are LNHDA and SQIVND (reference sequence). J was trimmed by 7 bases and V by 4 bases; bases with no gene match: 5. The CDR3 sequence is 14 residues long. This CDR3 reads CASSTGTGNQPQHF. DNA for the CDR3: TGTGCCAGTAGTACAGGGACAGGGAACCAGCCCCAGCATTTT. The whole variable domain, remainder taken from reference TRBV19 and TRBJ1-5, is DGGITQSPKYLFRKEGQNVTLSCEQNLNHDAMYWYRQDPGQGLRLIYYSQIVNDFQKGDIAEGYSVSREKKESFPLTVTSAQKNPTAFYLCASSTGTGNQPQHFGDGTRLSIL.

In DNA, the CDR3 is TGTGCCAGCAGTAGGTTTGGGATCGGGGAGGGATACAATGAGCAGTTCTTC. This gives the protein CASSRFGIGEGYNEQFF. The chain combines TRBV27 with TRBJ2-1; 7 nucleotides align to TRBD2. In germline, CDR1 is MNHEY, CDR2 SMNVEV (reference sequence). The trim removed 5 bases at V and 4 bases at J, leaving 14 bases unmatched. CDR3 size: 17 residues.

This clone has just one count. The genes are TRBV23-1 and TRBJ2-1, with D uncertain. TRBV23-1 is an ORF, and what it does is uncertain. The CDR3 is 15 amino acids. Trimming took off 4 bases at V and 7 bases at J, with 17 bases between the two ends. CDR3 in DNA: TGCGCCAGCAGTCGGTTTATAGATCGGGTTAATGAGCAGTTCTTC. It codes for CASSRFIDRVNEQFF.

The rearrangement joins TRBV7-3 to TRBJ2-1, with 9 bases that match TRBD2. The CDR3 covers 13 residues. Germline CDR1 SGHTA, CDR2 FQGTGA. J lost 6 bases, V lost 5 bases, and 2 bases had no gene match. The CDR3 sequence is CASSQGLANEQFF. CDR3 bases: TGTGCCAGCAGCCAGGGACTAGCCAATGAGCAGTTCTTC.

The chain recombines TRBV28 with TRBJ2-2; possibly TRBD1 for D (6 bases). The germline V gene encodes CDR1 MDHEN and CDR2 SYDVKM. This CDR3 contains 14 residues. Trimming took 4 bases from V and 3 from J, leaving 9 bases between them. The CDR3 spells CASSSGQYTGELFF. CDR3 bases: TGTGCCAGCAGTTCCGGACAGTACACCGGGGAGCTGTTTTTT.

This chain joins TRBV18 and TRBJ1-5; tentative D call: TRBD1 (6 bases). V shed 3 bases and J shed 7 bases, with 19 bases lying between them. Germline CDR1 and CDR2: KGHSH and LQKENI. The CDR3 has 16 amino acids. The DNA for the CDR3 is TGTGCCAGCTCACCGGTTGGACAGCGGCTCTTGCAGCCCCAGCATTTT. Amino acids: CASSPVGQRLLQPQHF.

The J gene is TRBJ2-5, the V gene TRBV2; D perhaps matches TRBD2 (5 bases). V lost 6 bases and J 5 bases, leaving 10 bases between the germline ends. The germline V gene encodes CDR1 SNHLY and CDR2 FYNNEI. This CDR3 has 12 amino acids. The CDR3 protein is CASREDSETQYF. Written as DNA, the CDR3 is TGTGCCAGCAGGGAGGATTCGGAGACCCAGTACTTC.

CDR3 residues: CASARGAGGRYGYTF. The CDR3, as DNA: TGTGCCAGCGCCCGCGGAGCAGGGGGCCGGTATGGCTACACCTTC. This chain links TRBV27 with TRBJ1-2, with 8 bases identical to TRBD1. The CDR3 sequence is 15 residues long. V lost 8 bases, J lost 5 bases, and 13 bases stayed unmatched. In germline, CDR1 is MNHEY, CDR2 SMNVEV (reference sequence).